This T cell receptor (beta chain) was captured in a study of molecular identifiers for immune sequencing clone quantification. TCRdb re-derived calls from the PCR reads in MiXCR, one entry per CDR3 protein. Found here are 350,000 or so distinct CDR3 sequences, around 21% of them singletons; the top ten hold under 0.95%. Deletions cut 6 bases from V and 7 bases from J, with 8 bases between. The CDR3 contains 11 residues. Germline V gene lookup returns CDR1 MNHEY and CDR2 SMNVEV (reference sequence). Study-level points and caveats: Researchers reportedly could pick up spiked Jurkat TCR RNA from one cell mixed into some 1 million naive cells.

This clonotype was recorded many times. Antigen: not known. V and J are TRBV27 and TRBJ2-3; D is ambiguous. The specimen sequenced was naive CD8+ T cells from blood, with Jurkat cell RNA spiked in. Subset indicated: FACS-sorted CD8+CD4-CCR7+CD45RA+ naive T cells. The clonotype originates from a human donor in good health. Some libraries in this study had Jurkat cell RNA spiked in. The CDR3 region is CASRHGYTQYF. The CDR3 nucleotides are TGTGCCAGCAGACACGGGTATACGCAGTATTTT.